The clone carrying this TCR beta chain was observed a few times. CDR3 length equals 14 residues. V lost 6 bases and J lost 0; bases outside the gene matches: 4. Germline V gives CDR1 SGHRS, CDR2 YFSETQ. Donors had localized lung adenocarcinoma, a non-small cell lung cancer. This sample is drawn from a study of CD4 and CD8 cells across lung adenocarcinoma regions. From the PCR reads, TCRdb called clonotypes with MiXCR, one entry per CDR3 protein. The sample consists of tens of thousands of distinct CDR3 sequences, about 51% of them appearing once. This clonotype was sampled from a male donor with lung adenocarcinoma. The CD4 and CD8 labels of this study may be unreliable. The sample consisted of CD4+ T cells from the center of a lung tumor. This chain joins TRBV5-1 and TRBJ2-7; 9 bases are shared with TRBD2. The CDR3 DNA sequence: TGCGCCAGCACCCCACTAGCGGGCTCCTACGAGCAGTACTTC. Amino acids: CASTPLAGSYEQYF.